This entry is about one TCR beta chain. Antigen: not known. The identical CDR3 is also encoded by other nucleotide sequences in the sample. The assay was immunoSEQ multiplex PCR, and TCRdb's table has in-frame clones only and misses some. The sample lists around 1.5 million clones; 95% to 99% were seen once. The record originates from a study of shared clonotypes between healthy human individuals. Overall study findings and caveats: In general, naive subsets displayed greater estimated richness than memory subsets did. Non-shared clonotypes had lower generation probabilities than those shared by all four donors.

The CDR3 runs to 14 residues. In germline, CDR1 is SGHRS, CDR2 YFSETQ. V lost 0 bases and J 6 bases, leaving 13 bases between the germline ends. Donors were healthy HIV-negative adults without recently reported acute infections or vaccinations. The authors divided CD4+ cells into CD45RA+ naive and CD45RA-negative memory subsets. Sequencing used naive CD4+ T cells sorted from blood. Noted subset: CD45RA+ positively selected. This receptor was taken from a man aged 30 to 39 in good health. The chain carries TRBV5-1 and TRBJ2-7, with D unclear. The CDR3 reads CASSLGQPLGEQYF. The CDR3 nucleotides are TGCGCCAGCAGCTTGGGGCAGCCCCTGGGCGAGCAGTACTTC. The full variable domain, its missing parts supplied by reference TRBV5-1 and TRBJ2-7, is KAGVTQTPRYLIKTRGQQVTLSCSPISGHRSVSWYQQTPGQGLQFLFEYFSETQRNKGNFPGRFSGRQFSNSRSEMNVSTLELGDSALYLCASSLGQPLGEQYFGPGTRLTVT.